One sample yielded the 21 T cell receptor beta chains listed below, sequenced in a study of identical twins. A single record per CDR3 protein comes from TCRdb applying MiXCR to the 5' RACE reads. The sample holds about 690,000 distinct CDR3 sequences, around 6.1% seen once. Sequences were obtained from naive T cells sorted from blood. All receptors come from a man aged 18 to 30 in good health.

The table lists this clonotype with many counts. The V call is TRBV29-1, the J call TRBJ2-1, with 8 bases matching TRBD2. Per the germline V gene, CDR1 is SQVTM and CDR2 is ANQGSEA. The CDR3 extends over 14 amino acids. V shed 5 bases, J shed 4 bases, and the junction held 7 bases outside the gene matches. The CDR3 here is CSVSRSGAYNEQFF. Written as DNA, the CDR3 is TGCAGCGTTTCTCGTAGCGGGGCATACAATGAGCAGTTCTTC.

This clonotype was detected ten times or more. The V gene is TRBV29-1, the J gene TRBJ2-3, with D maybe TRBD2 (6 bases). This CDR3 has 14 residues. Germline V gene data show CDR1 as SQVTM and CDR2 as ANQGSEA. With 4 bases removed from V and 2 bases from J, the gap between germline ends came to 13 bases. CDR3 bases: TGCAGCGTTGTGAGGAGGGTAAACACAGATACGCAGTATTTT. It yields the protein CSVVRRVNTDTQYF.

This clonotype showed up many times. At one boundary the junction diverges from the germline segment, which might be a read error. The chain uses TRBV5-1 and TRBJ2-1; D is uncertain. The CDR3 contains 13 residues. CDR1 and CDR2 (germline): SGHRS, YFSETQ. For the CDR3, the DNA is TGTGCCAGCAGCTTAGGACGAAACAATGAGCAGTTCTTC. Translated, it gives CASSLGRNNEQFF.

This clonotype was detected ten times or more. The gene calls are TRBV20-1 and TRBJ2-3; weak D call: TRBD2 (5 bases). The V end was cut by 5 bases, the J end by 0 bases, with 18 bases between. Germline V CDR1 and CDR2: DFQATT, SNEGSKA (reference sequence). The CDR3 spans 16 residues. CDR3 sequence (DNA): TGCAGTGCTCCAATGAGGGCCACTATTAGCACAGATACGCAGTATTTT. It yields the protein CSAPMRATISTDTQYF.

The CDR3 sequence: CASSPEPLAGDPQYF. The CDR3 nucleotides read TGTGCCAGCAGCCCGGAGCCCCTAGCGGGAGACCCGCAGTACTTC. V is TRBV7-6 and J is TRBJ2-7; TRBD2 agrees at 10 bases. CDR3 length: 15 residues. Per germline, CDR1 SGHVS and CDR2 FNYEAQ. The J segment lost 9 bases and the V segment lost 5 bases, leaving 13 bases of the junction unmatched.

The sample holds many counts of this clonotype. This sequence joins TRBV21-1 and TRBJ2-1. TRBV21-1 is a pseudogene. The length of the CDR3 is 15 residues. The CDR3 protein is CASSRRRTPNNEQFF. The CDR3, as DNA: TGTGCCAGCAGCAGAAGGCGGACCCCGAACAATGAGCAGTTCTTC.

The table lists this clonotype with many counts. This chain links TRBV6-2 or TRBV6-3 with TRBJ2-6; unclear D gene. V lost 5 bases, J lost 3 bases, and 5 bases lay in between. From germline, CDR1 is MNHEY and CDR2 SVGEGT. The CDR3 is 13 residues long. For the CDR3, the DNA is TGTGCCAGCAGTCTTCTTGGGGCCAACGTCCTGACTTTC. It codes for CASSLLGANVLTF.

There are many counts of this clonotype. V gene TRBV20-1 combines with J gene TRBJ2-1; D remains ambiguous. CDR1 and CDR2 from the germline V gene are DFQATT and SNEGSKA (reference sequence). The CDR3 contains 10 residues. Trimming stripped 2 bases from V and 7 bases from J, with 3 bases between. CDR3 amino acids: CSARRNEQFF. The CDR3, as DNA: TGCAGTGCTAGAAGGAATGAGCAGTTCTTC.

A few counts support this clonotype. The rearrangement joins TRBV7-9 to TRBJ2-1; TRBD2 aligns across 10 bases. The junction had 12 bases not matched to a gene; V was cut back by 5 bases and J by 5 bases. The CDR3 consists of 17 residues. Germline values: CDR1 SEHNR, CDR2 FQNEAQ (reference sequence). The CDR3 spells CASSLQPGLALNNEQFF. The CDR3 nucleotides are TGTGCCAGCAGCCTCCAGCCGGGACTAGCGTTGAACAATGAGCAGTTCTTC.

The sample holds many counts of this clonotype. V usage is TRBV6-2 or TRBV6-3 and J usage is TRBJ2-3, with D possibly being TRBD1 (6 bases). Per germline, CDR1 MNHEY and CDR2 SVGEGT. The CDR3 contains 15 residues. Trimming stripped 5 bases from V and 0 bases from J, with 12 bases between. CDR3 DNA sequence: TGTGCCAGCAGTAGGGACACAGGGAGCACAGATACGCAGTATTTT. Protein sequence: CASSRDTGSTDTQYF.

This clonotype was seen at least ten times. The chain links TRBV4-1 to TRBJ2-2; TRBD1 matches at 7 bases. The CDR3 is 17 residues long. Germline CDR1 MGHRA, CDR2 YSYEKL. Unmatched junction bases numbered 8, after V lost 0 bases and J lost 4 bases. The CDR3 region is CASSQETTGAITGELFF. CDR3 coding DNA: TGCGCCAGCAGCCAAGAGACAACAGGGGCTATCACCGGGGAGCTGTTTTTT.

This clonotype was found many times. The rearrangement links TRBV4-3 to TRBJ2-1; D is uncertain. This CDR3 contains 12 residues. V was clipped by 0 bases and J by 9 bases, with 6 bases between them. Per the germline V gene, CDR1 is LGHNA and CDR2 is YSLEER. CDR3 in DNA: TGCGCCAGCAGCCAAGATAGAGTTGAGCAGTTCTTC. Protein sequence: CASSQDRVEQFF.

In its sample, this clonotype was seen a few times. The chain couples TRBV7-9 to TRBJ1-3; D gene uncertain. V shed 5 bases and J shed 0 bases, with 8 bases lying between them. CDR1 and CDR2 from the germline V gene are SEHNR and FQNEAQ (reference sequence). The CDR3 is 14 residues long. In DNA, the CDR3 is TGTGCCAGCAGCCGGACTCTCTCTGGAAACACCATATATTTT. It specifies CASSRTLSGNTIYF.

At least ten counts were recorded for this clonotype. CDR3 protein: CSVGGTEKNIQYF. CDR3 coding DNA: TGCAGCGTTGGTGGGACAGAGAAAAACATTCAGTACTTC. The V and J genes are TRBV29-1 and TRBJ2-4, with 7 bases lining up with TRBD1. The CDR3 has 13 residues. J was trimmed by 4 bases and V by 4 bases; bases with no gene match: 4. Germline loops: CDR1 SQVTM, CDR2 ANQGSEA.

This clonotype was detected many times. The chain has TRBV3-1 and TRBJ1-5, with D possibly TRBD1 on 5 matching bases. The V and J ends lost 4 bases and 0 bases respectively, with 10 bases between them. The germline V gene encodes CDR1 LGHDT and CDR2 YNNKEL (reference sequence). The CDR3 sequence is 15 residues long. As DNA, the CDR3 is TGTGCCAGCAGCCTTCGTCAGGGTAGCAATCAGCCCCAGCATTTT. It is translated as CASSLRQGSNQPQHF.

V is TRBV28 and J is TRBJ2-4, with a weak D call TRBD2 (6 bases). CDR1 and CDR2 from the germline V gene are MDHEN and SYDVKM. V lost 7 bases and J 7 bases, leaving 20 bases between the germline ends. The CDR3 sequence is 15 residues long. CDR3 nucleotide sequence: TGTGCCAGCAAACCAGACCGGGACTTTGGGAACATTCAGTACTTC. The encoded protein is CASKPDRDFGNIQYF.

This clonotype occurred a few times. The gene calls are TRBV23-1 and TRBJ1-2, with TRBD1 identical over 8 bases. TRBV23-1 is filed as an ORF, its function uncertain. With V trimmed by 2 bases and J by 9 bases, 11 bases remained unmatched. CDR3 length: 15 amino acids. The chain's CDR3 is CASSQRLRQGRSYTF. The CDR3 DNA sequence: TGCGCCAGCAGTCAAAGACTCCGACAGGGGAGAAGCTACACCTTC.

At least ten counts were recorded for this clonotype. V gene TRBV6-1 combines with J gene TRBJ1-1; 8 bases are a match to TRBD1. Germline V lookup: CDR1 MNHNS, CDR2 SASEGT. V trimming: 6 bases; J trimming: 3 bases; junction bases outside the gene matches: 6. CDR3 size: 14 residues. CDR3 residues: CASRGDRSYTEAFF. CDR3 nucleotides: TGTGCCAGCAGGGGGGACAGGTCCTACACTGAAGCTTTCTTT.

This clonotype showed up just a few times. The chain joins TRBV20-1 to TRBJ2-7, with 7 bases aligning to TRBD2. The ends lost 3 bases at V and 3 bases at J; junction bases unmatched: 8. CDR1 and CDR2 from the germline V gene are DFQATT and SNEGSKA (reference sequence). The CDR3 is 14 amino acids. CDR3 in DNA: TGCAGTGCTAGGGGGACTATGCGGCTCTACGAGCAGTACTTC. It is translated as CSARGTMRLYEQYF.

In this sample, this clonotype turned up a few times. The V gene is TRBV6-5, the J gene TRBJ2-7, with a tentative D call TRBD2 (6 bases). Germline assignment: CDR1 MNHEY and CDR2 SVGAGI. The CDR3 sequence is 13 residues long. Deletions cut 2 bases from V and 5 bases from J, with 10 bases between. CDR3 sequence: CASSYRETHEQYF. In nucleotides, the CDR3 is TGTGCCAGCAGTTACCGGGAGACTCACGAGCAGTACTTC.

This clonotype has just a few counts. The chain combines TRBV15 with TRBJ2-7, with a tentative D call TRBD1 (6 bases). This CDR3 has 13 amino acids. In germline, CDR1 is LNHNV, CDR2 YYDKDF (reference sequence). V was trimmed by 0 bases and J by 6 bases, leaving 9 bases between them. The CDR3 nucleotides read TGTGCCACCAGCAGAGATCGAGGGGGCGAGCAGTACGTC. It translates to CATSRDRGGEQYV.